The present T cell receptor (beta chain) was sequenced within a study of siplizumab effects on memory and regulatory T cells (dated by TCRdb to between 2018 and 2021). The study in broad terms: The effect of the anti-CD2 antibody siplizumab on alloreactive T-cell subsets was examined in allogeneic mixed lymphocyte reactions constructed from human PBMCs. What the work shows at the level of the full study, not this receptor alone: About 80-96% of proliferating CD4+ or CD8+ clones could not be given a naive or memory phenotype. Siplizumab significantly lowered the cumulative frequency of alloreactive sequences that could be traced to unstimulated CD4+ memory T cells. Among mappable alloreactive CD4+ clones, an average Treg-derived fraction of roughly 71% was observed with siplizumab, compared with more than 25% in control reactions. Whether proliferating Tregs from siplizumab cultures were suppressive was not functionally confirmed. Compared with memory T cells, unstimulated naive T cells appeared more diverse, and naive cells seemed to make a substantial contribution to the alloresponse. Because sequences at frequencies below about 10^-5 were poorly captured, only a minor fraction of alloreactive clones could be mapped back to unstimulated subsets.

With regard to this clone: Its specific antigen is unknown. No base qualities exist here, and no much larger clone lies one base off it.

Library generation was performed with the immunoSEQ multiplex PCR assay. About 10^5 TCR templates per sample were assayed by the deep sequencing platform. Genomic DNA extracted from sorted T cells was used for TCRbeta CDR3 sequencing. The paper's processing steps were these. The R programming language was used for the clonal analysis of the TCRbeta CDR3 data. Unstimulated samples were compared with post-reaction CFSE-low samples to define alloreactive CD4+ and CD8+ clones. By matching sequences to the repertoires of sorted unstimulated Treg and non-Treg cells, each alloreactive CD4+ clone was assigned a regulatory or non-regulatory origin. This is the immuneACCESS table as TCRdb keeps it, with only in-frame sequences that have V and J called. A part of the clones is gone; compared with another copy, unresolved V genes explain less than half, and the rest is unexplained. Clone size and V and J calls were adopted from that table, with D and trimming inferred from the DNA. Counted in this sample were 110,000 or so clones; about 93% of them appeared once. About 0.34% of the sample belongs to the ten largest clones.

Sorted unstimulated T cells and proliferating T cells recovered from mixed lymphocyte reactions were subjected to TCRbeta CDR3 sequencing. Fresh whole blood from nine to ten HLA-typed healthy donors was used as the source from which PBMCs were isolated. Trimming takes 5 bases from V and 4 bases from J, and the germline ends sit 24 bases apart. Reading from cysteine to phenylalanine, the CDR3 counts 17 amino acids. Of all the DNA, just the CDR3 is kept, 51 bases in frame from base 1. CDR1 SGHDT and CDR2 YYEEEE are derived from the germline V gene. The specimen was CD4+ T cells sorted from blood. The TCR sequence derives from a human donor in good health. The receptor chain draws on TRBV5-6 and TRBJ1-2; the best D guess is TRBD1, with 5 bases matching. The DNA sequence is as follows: TGTGCCAGCAGTCAAGACGGACGGCCTGGGGCGGGCTATGGCTACACCTTC. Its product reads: CASSQDGRPGAGYGYTF.